This T cell receptor beta chain comes out of a study of technical replicates of blood from a few donors. Germline V gene lookup returns CDR1 SGHRS and CDR2 YFSETQ. Unmatched junction bases numbered 10, after V lost 1 base and J lost 0 bases. The CDR3 extends over 18 amino acids. The method was immunoSEQ multiplex PCR; TCRdb's version includes in-frame clones alone and lacks a portion of them. The sample includes 65,000 to 90,000 clones, roughly 91% of them seen just once. The origin of this receptor is a human donor in good health. The chain employs TRBV5-1 and TRBJ1-3; 7 nucleotides align to TRBD1. Material for sequencing was T cells isolated from PBMCs. Here the CDR3 reads CASSLRGPGQSSGNTIYF. Written as DNA, the CDR3 is TGCGCCAGCAGCTTGCGAGGGCCGGGACAGAGCTCTGGAAACACCATATATTTT.